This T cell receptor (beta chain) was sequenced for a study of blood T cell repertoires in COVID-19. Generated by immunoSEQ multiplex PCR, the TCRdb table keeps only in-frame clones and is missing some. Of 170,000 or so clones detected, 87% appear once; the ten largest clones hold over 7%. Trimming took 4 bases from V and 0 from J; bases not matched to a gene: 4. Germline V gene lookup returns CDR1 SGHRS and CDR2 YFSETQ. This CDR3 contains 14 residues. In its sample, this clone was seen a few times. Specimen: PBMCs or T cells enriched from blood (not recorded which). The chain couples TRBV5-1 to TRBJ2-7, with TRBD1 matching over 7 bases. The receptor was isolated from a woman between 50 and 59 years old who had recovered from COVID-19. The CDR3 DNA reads TGCGCCAGCAGCCAACGGGACAGCTCCTACGAGCAGTACTTC. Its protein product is CASSQRDSSYEQYF.